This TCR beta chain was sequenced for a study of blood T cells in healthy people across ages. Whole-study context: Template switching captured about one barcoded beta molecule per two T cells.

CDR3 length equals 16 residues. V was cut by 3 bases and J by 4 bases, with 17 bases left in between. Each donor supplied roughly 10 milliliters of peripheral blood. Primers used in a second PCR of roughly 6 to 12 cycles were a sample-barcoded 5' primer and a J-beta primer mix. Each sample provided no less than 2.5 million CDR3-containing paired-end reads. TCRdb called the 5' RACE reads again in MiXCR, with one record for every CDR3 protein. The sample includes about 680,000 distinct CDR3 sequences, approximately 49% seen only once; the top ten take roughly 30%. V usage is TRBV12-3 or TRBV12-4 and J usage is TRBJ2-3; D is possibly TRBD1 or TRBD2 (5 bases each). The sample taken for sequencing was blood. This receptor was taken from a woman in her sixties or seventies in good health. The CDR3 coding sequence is TGTGCCAGCAGTTTTGGGGTGAGGGGCCGGCCAGATACGCAGTATTTT. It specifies CASSFGVRGRPDTQYF.